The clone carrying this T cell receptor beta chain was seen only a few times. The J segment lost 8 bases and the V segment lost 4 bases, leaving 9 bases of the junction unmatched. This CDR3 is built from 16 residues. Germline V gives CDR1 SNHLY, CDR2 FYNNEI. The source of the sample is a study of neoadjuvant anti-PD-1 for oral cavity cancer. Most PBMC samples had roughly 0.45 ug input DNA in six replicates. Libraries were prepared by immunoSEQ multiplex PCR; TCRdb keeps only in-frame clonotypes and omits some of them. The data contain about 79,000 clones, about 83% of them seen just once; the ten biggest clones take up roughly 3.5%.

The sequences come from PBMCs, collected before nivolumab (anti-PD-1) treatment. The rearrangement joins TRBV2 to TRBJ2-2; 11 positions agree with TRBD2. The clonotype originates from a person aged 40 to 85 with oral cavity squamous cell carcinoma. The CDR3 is CASSVMTSGIRGELFF. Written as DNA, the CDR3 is TGTGCCAGCAGTGTTATGACTAGCGGGATAAGGGGGGAGCTGTTTTTT.